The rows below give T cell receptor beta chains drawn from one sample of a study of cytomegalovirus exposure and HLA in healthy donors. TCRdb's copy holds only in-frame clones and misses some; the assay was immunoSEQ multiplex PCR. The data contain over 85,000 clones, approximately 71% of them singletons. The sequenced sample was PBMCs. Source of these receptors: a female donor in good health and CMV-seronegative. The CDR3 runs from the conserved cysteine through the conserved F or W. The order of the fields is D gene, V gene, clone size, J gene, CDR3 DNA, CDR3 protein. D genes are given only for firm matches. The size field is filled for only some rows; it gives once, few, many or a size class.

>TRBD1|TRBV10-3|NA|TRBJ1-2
TGTGCCATCAGTGACGACAGGGGACGCTTCTATGGCTACACCTTC
CAISDDRGRFYGYTF
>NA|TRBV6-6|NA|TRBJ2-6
TGTGCCAGTACAGCACCTGGGGCCAACGTCCTGACTTTC
CASTAPGANVLTF
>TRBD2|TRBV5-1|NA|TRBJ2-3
TGCGCCAGCAGCTCGATCCTAGCGGGTCCCACAGATACGCAGTATTTT
CASSSILAGPTDTQYF
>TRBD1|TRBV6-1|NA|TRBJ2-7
TGTGCCAGCGAGGCCCGTGACAGGGCCTACGAGCAGTACTTC
CASEARDRAYEQYF
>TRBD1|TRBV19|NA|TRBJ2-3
TGTGCCAGTAGTACCTCCGGACAGGGAACAGATACGCAGTATTTT
CASSTSGQGTDTQYF
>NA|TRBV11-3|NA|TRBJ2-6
TGTGCCAGCAGCTTAGGTTTGTCAGGGGATTCTGGGGCCAACGTCCTGACTTTC
CASSLGLSGDSGANVLTF
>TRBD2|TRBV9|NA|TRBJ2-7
TGTGCCAGCAGCTATGGGACTAGCGGCGACGAGCAGTACTTC
CASSYGTSGDEQYF
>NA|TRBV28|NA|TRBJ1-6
TGTGCCAGCAGTTTAAGGGCAGGGAAAGGATCCTATAATTCACCCCTCCACTTT
CASSLRAGKGSYNSPLHF
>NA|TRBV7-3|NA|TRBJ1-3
TGTGCCAGCAGCTTTGGGCCAGGGGCCACTGGAAACACCATATATTTT
CASSFGPGATGNTIYF
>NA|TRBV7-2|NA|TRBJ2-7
TGTGCCAGCAGCTTAGGAGGGGGCGAGCAGTACTTC
CASSLGGGEQYF
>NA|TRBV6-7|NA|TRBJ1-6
TGTGCCAGCAGTAAACCGCTAACTTTGGGACTAGGTAATTCACCCCTCCACTTT
CASSKPLTLGLGNSPLHF
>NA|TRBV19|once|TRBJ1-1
TGTGCCAGTACCGATGTTGGCCTAGGGAACACTGAAGCTTTCTTT
CASTDVGLGNTEAFF
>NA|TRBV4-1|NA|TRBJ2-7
TGCGCCAGCAGCCAAGCCGGTTACGAGCAGTACTTC
CASSQAGYEQYF
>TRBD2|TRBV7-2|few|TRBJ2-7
TGTGCCAGCAGCTTGGGACTAGAAAGCTCCTACGAGCAGTACTTC
CASSLGLESSYEQYF
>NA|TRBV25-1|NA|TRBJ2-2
TGTGCCAGCAGTAAAAGGAGGAGAACAAACGCCGGGGAGCTGTTTTTT
CASSKRRRTNAGELFF
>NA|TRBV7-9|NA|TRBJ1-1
TGTGCCATCAGCTCCCGCTTTCTGGGAGGAGAAAGTGGCACTGAAGCTTTCTTT
CAISSRFLGGESGTEAFF
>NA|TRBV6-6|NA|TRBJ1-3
TGTGCCAGCAGTAACCACAGGGTCTCTGGAAACACCATATATTTT
CASSNHRVSGNTIYF
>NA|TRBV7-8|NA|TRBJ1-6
TGTGCCAGCAGCCCCAGGGATTCACCCCTCCACTTT
CASSPRDSPLHF
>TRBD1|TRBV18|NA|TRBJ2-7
TGTGCCAGCTCACCAGGGTGGACAGGGGGCTACGAGCAGTACTTC
CASSPGWTGGYEQYF
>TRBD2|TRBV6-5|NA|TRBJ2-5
TGTGCCAGCAGTTACACCGCGGGAGTGCGGGAGACCCAGTACTTC
CASSYTAGVRETQYF
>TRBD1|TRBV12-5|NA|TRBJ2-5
TGTGCTAGTGGTTTGAATACAGGGGGATCTCAAGAGACCCAGTACTTC
CASGLNTGGSQETQYF
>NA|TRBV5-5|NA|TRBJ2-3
TGTGCCAGCAGCTTGGTGCGAGATACGCAGTATTTT
CASSLVRDTQYF